This T cell receptor beta chain was retrieved from a study of control samples from healthy donors and cancer patients (dated by TCRdb to the early 2020s). The library came from the immunoSEQ multiplex PCR assay. TCRdb took this table from immuneACCESS and kept in-frame rearrangements with V and J called. Such tables lack part of the clones; where checked against another copy, unresolved V genes explain under half of the gap, and the rest is unexplained. The sample table lists 95,000 to 150,000 clones, around 90% of them with a count of one. Under 40% of the sample is taken by the ten largest. On this clone: Its binding antigen is unknown. No per-base quality is available; no much larger clone lies one base away.

The trim is 7 bases for V and 1 base for J, with a gap of 13 bases between the germline ends. Reading from cysteine to phenylalanine, the CDR3 counts 14 amino acids. Here the CDR3 DNA is all that survives: 42 bases in frame from base 1. The germline V gene provides CDR1 LGHNT and CDR2 FRNRAP. The receptor's source is a man aged 50 to 59 in good health. The source material was blood. The sequence links TRBV12-5 to TRBJ2-5, and the D gene may be TRBD1, 5 bases matching. Read as DNA, the sequence is TGTGCTAGTGCCTCAGGGCCCCGCCAAGAGACCCAGTACTTC. The translation is CASASGPRQETQYF.